The clone carrying this TCR beta chain was seen only once. The antigen remains unidentified. Every sample had a minimum of 6.5 million PBMCs isolated. The data belong to a study of blood T cells in healthy people across ages. Study results and limitations: TCR beta diversity, measured per million T cells, fell in a roughly linear way with age.

Looked up from germline, CDR1 is SQVTM and CDR2 is ANQGSEA. CDR3 length equals 14 residues. With 6 bases removed from V and 5 bases from J, the gap between germline ends came to 19 bases. For the second PCR, which ran for roughly 6 to 12 cycles, a sample-barcoded 5' primer and a J-beta primer mix were used. MiXCR, applied by TCRdb to the 5' RACE reads, yields one record per CDR3 protein. The table has hundreds of thousands of distinct CDR3 sequences, 32% seen once. The specimen was blood. This chain uses TRBV29-1 with TRBJ1-2; TRBD1 might be the D (6 bases). This TCR was sampled from a woman older than 75 in good health. The CDR3 region has the DNA TGCAGCGTCCCGAGGGGGGGAAGTGGTTATGGCTACACCTTC. This gives the protein CSVPRGGSGYGYTF.